This entry lists 26 T cell receptor beta chains sequenced from one sample in a study of T cell responses to AZD1222 COVID-19 vaccine. Profiled with immunoSEQ multiplex PCR; TCRdb holds only in-frame clones, not every one. The sample includes about 170,000 clones, approximately 90% of them seen just once. The specimen was peripheral blood, collected on day 0 of AZD1222 vaccination. The receptor set was obtained from an adult in good health.

The chain uses TRBV7-9 and TRBJ1-2; the D is unclear. V shed 1 base and J shed 8 bases, with 8 bases lying between them. The CDR3 totals 12 residues. Germline assignment: CDR1 SEHNR and CDR2 FQNEAQ (reference sequence). The CDR3 DNA is TGTGCCAGCAGCTTAGTTAGGGTCGGCTACACCTTC. This codes for CASSLVRVGYTF.

This chain uses TRBV19 with TRBJ2-5; D call uncertain. The V gene lost 3 bases and the J gene lost 4 bases, with 9 bases spanning the gap. Germline CDR1 reads LNHDA; CDR2 reads SQIVND (reference sequence). The CDR3 runs to 13 residues. The CDR3 here is CASSIQIRETQYF. In nucleotides, the CDR3 is TGTGCCAGTAGTATTCAAATCCGAGAGACCCAGTACTTC.

This chain joins TRBV2 and TRBJ1-1; D may be TRBD1 (6 bases). Germline assignment: CDR1 SNHLY and CDR2 FYNNEI. Trimming shortened V by 6 bases and J by 1 base, and 9 bases separated the two germline ends. The length of the CDR3 is 13 residues. This CDR3 reads CASSQQGNTEAFF. Written as DNA, the CDR3 is TGTGCCAGCAGCCAACAGGGGAACACTGAAGCTTTCTTT.

The rearrangement uses TRBV14 and TRBJ1-4, with D possibly being TRBD1 (5 bases). The V and J ends lost 3 bases and 10 bases respectively, with 12 bases between them. Germline V gene sequence: CDR1 SGHDN, CDR2 FVKESK. The CDR3 extends over 13 amino acids. CDR3 bases: TGTGCCAGCAGCCAGGCAGGGTCGATAAAACTGTTTTTT. This gives the protein CASSQAGSIKLFF.

This chain connects TRBV3-1 (or the pseudogene TRBV3-2) to TRBJ1-4; 7 positions match TRBD1. From germline, CDR1 is LGHDT and CDR2 YNNKEL (reference sequence). The CDR3 spans 12 residues. Losses at the gene ends were 5 bases for V and 10 bases for J; bases not matched to a gene: 4. CDR3 sequence (DNA): TGTGCCAGCAGCAACCAGGGGGTAAAACTGTTTTTT. This sequence encodes CASSNQGVKLFF.

The V and J genes are TRBV19 and TRBJ1-4, with a tentative D call TRBD1 (5 bases). Trimming stripped 5 bases from V and 0 bases from J, with 10 bases between. This CDR3 comprises 15 residues. The germline V gene encodes CDR1 LNHDA and CDR2 SQIVND (reference sequence). The CDR3 is CASSGRGATNEKLFF. In nucleotides, the CDR3 is TGTGCCAGTAGTGGGCGAGGGGCAACTAATGAAAAACTGTTTTTT.

V is TRBV9 and J is TRBJ2-7; D might be TRBD1 or TRBD2, each matching 5 bases. The CDR3 is 15 amino acids. The germline V gene has CDR1 SGDLS and CDR2 YYNGEE. V was trimmed by 4 bases and J by 2 bases, leaving 16 bases between them. CDR3: CASSPQGLATYEQYF. The CDR3 DNA is TGTGCCAGCAGCCCTCAGGGCCTAGCAACCTACGAGCAGTACTTC.

The chain joins TRBV6-1 to TRBJ1-4, with 9 positions matching TRBD1. The V gene end was trimmed by 3 bases and the J gene end by 4 bases; junction bases not matched to a gene: 3. The CDR3 has 15 amino acids. Per the germline V gene, CDR1 is MNHNS and CDR2 is SASEGT. CDR3 coding DNA: TGTGCCAGCAGTGACACAGGGGGCGTTAATGAAAAACTGTTTTTT. Translated, it gives CASSDTGGVNEKLFF.

This clone was seen only a few times. This chain connects TRBV5-1 to TRBJ1-5; D is unresolved. Germline loops: CDR1 SGHRS, CDR2 YFSETQ. V was pared by 7 bases and J by 5 bases, with 13 bases between. This CDR3 has 13 residues. Written as DNA, the CDR3 is TGCGCCAGCTCCCTAGGAGACTATCAGCCCCAGCATTTT. This codes for CASSLGDYQPQHF.

The CDR3 coding sequence is TGTGCCAGCAGCTTGGGGCAGGGGCGGTACGAGCAGTACTTC. This gives the protein CASSLGQGRYEQYF. The chain recombines TRBV7-2 with TRBJ2-7; D is possibly TRBD1 (6 bases). The CDR3 is made up of 14 amino acids. Trimming pared 3 bases from V and 4 bases from J, leaving 13 bases between. Germline V gene data show CDR1 as SGHTA and CDR2 as FQGNSA.

The chain links TRBV9 to TRBJ2-4; 8 bases align to TRBD1. CDR3 length: 14 residues. Losses at the gene ends were 4 bases for V and 9 bases for J; bases not matched to a gene: 9. Per the germline V gene, CDR1 is SGDLS and CDR2 is YYNGEE. CDR3 region: CASSSSDRAVIQYF. CDR3 DNA sequence: TGTGCCAGCAGCTCTTCGGACAGGGCGGTCATTCAGTACTTC.

This chain joins TRBV5-1 and TRBJ1-2; D not resolved. CDR3 length equals 12 residues. V gave up 1 base and J gave up 2 bases, with 3 bases separating them. CDR1 is SGHRS, CDR2 YFSETQ, per germline. The CDR3 spells CASSLQNYGYTF. The CDR3 DNA reads TGCGCCAGCAGCTTGCAGAACTATGGCTACACCTTC.

J is TRBJ1-1 and V is TRBV9, with D perhaps TRBD1 (5 bases). The V end was cut by 3 bases, the J end by 0 bases, with 12 bases between. Per the germline V gene, CDR1 is SGDLS and CDR2 is YYNGEE. The CDR3 sequence is 15 residues long. Written as DNA, the CDR3 is TGTGCCAGCAGCGCGAAGGTGGGACTGAACACTGAAGCTTTCTTT. It specifies CASSAKVGLNTEAFF.

This clone has only one observation. This chain joins TRBV2 and TRBJ2-3; TRBD1 matches at 8 bases. The ends lost 8 bases at V and 2 bases at J; junction bases unmatched: 3. CDR3 length: 13 amino acids. Germline V CDR1 and CDR2: SNHLY, FYNNEI. The CDR3 region has the DNA TGTGCCAGCTTGGACAGGGTCACAGATACGCAGTATTTT. It yields the protein CASLDRVTDTQYF.

The chain is built from TRBV5-5 and TRBJ2-3, with a possible D match to TRBD2 (6 bases). There are 15 residues in the CDR3. Trimming removed 7 bases at V and 5 bases at J, with 20 bases between. Germline V lookup: CDR1 SGHKS, CDR2 YYEKEE (reference sequence). Here the CDR3 reads CASVPGRGTGDTQYF. The CDR3 coding sequence is TGTGCCAGCGTGCCGGGACGTGGGACTGGAGATACGCAGTATTTT.

The sample holds one count of this clone. The chain couples TRBV20-1 to TRBJ1-2; the match to TRBD1 covers 7 bases. The V and J ends lost 3 bases and 13 bases, in that order; junction bases with no gene match: 14. The germline gives CDR1 DFQATT, CDR2 SNEGSKA (reference sequence). This CDR3 comprises 13 residues. The CDR3 loop is CSASSGTAVSFTF. The CDR3, as DNA: TGCAGTGCTAGTTCCGGGACAGCCGTCTCATTCACCTTC.

The rearrangement uses TRBV28 and TRBJ1-2, with D unclear. CDR3 length: 13 residues. V was cut by 6 bases and J by 3 bases, with 11 bases left in between. Per the germline V gene, CDR1 is MDHEN and CDR2 is SYDVKM. The CDR3 region has the DNA TGTGCCAGCAGCCCGACGGACTACTATGGCTACACCTTC. As protein: CASSPTDYYGYTF.

This clone occurred a few times. V is TRBV7-2 and J is TRBJ1-5, with 7 positions matching TRBD1. Germline CDR1 SGHTA, CDR2 FQGNSA. The CDR3 length is 15 residues. J was trimmed by 3 bases and V by 1 base; bases with no gene match: 3. The CDR3 DNA sequence: TGTGCCAGCAGCTTAGGACAGGGTGACAATCAGCCCCAGCATTTT. The encoded protein is CASSLGQGDNQPQHF.

This clone was counted between two and nine times. V gene TRBV11-2 combines with J gene TRBJ1-5; D not certain. Germline V CDR1 and CDR2: SGHAT, FQNNGV. Deletions cut 1 base from V and 3 bases from J, with 4 bases between. The CDR3 totals 13 residues. Written as DNA, the CDR3 is TGTGCCAGCAGCTTAGTGGTCAATCAGCCCCAGCATTTT. This sequence encodes CASSLVVNQPQHF.

Remarks on this clone: Other nucleotide sequences from this sample produce the same CDR3. V is TRBV28 and J is TRBJ1-2; maybe TRBD1 (6 bases). V lost 6 bases to trimming and J lost 2 bases, with 10 bases between them. This CDR3 is 13 amino acids long. Per the germline V gene, CDR1 is MDHEN and CDR2 is SYDVKM. In nucleotides, the CDR3 is TGTGCCAGCAGCCGAGGGGGGAACTATGGCTACACCTTC. Its protein is CASSRGGNYGYTF.

The chain uses TRBV10-3 and TRBJ2-5; possible D gene TRBD2, 5 bases. In germline, CDR1 is ENHRY, CDR2 SYGVKD. V lost 3 bases to trimming and J lost 5 bases, with 7 bases between them. This CDR3 has 12 amino acids. CDR3 sequence (DNA): TGTGCCATCAGTGAACCGGGGGAGACCCAGTACTTC. This translates into CAISEPGETQYF.

The chain recombines TRBV5-5 with TRBJ2-5; unclear D gene. Germline V gene sequence: CDR1 SGHKS, CDR2 YYEKEE (reference sequence). V lost 2 bases, J lost 4 bases, and 0 bases lay in between. The length of the CDR3 is 10 residues. The CDR3 region is CASSLETQYF. The CDR3 region has the DNA TGTGCCAGCAGCTTAGAGACCCAGTACTTC. The complete variable domain, with remaining parts taken from reference TRBV5-5 and TRBJ2-5, reads DAGVTQSPTHLIKTRGQQVTLRCSPISGHKSVSWYQQVLGQGPQFIFQYYEKEERGRGNFPDRFSARQFPNYSSELNVNALLLGDSALYLCASSLETQYFGPGTRLLVL.

The genes are TRBV6-2 or TRBV6-3 and TRBJ2-3; 9 bases agree with TRBD2. The V gene end was trimmed by 6 bases and the J gene end by 1 base; junction bases not matched to a gene: 5. Germline V lookup: CDR1 MNHEY, CDR2 SVGEGT. The CDR3 length is 15 residues. DNA of the CDR3: TGTGCCAGCAGCCCCCGACTAGCGGGCACAGATACGCAGTATTTT. Translation: CASSPRLAGTDTQYF.

This clone was found once. This chain connects TRBV13 to TRBJ2-7; D may be TRBD1 (5 bases). CDR1 and CDR2 (germline): PRHDT, FYEKMQ (reference sequence). The CDR3 sequence is 13 residues long. Trimming removed 5 bases from V and 3 bases from J, with 11 bases in between. The CDR3 DNA is TGTGCCAGCAGCCTTCCCGACAGCTACGAGCAGTACTTC. Its translation is CASSLPDSYEQYF.

The chain links TRBV5-6 to TRBJ1-2; no clear D gene. There are 14 residues in the CDR3. Germline assignment: CDR1 SGHDT and CDR2 YYEEEE. V lost 5 bases and J lost 5, with 16 bases in between. This CDR3 is CASRPDQTPYGYTF. In DNA, the CDR3 is TGTGCCAGCAGACCAGACCAGACGCCTTATGGCTACACCTTC. Using reference TRBV5-6 and TRBJ1-2 for the parts outside the CDR3, the full variable domain is DAGVTQSPTHLIKTRGQQVTLRCSPKSGHDTVSWYQQALGQGPQFIFQYYEEEERQRGNFPDRFSGHQFPNYSSELNVNALLLGDSALYLCASRPDQTPYGYTFGSGTRLTVV.

V is TRBV5-1 and J is TRBJ1-1, with TRBD1 identical over 9 bases. Germline loops: CDR1 SGHRS, CDR2 YFSETQ. This CDR3 region has 14 residues. With 3 bases clipped from V and 5 bases from J, the junction kept 5 bases outside the gene matches. Written as DNA, the CDR3 is TGCGCCAGCAGCTGGGACAGGGCCTTTACTGAAGCTTTCTTT. This translates into CASSWDRAFTEAFF.